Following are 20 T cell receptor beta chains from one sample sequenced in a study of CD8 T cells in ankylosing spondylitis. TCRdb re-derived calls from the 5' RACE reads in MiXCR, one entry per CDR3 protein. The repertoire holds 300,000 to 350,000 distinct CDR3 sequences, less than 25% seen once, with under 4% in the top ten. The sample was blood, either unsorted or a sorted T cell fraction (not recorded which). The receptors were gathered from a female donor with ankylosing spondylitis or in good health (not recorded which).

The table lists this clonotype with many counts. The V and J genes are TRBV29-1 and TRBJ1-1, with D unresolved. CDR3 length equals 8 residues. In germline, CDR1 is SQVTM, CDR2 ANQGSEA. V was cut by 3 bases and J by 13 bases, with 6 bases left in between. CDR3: CSVDDGFF. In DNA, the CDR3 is TGCAGCGTTGACGATGGTTTCTTT.

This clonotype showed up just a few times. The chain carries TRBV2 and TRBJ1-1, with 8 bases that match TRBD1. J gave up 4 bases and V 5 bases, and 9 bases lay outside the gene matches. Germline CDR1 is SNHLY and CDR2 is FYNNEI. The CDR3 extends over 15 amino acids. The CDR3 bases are TGTGCCAGCAGTCAATACCTCGACAGGGGCACTGAAGCTTTCTTT. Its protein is CASSQYLDRGTEAFF.

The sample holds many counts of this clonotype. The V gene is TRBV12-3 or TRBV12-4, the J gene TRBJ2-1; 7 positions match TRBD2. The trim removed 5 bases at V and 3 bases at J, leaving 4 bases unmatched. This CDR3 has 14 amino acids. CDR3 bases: TGTGCCAGCAGTAGAAGGACTAGCTACAATGAGCAGTTCTTC. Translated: CASSRRTSYNEQFF.

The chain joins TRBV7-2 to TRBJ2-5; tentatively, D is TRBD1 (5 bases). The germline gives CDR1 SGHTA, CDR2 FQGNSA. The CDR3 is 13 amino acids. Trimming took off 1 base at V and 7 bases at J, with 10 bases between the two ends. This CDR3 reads CASSLEGLRTQYF. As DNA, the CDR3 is TGTGCCAGCAGCTTAGAGGGGTTGCGGACCCAGTACTTC. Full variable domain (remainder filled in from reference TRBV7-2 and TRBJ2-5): GAGVSQSPSNKVTEKGKDVELRCDPISGHTALYWYRQSLGQGLEFLIYFQGNSAPDKSGLPSDRFSAERTGGSVSTLTIQRTQQEDSAVYLCASSLEGLRTQYFGPGTRLLVL.

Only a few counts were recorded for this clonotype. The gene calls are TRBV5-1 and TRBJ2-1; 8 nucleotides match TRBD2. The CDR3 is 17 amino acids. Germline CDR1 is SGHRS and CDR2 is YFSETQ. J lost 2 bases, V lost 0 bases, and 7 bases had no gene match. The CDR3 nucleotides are TGCGCCAGCAGCTTGGGGCAGGACGGGAGGGCCTACAATGAGCAGTTCTTC. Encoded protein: CASSLGQDGRAYNEQFF.

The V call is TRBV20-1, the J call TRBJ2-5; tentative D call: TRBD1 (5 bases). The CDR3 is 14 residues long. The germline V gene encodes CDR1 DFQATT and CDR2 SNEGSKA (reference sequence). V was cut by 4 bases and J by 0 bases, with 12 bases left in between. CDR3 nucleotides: TGCAGTGCTACCGACGACAGTTACCAAGAGACCCAGTACTTC. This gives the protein CSATDDSYQETQYF.

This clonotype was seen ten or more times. The DNA for the CDR3 is TGTGCCAGCAGTGCCAGGACTAGCGGGGGGACAGATACGCAGTATTTT. Translation gives CASSARTSGGTDTQYF. The chain uses TRBV25-1 and TRBJ2-3; 14 positions match TRBD2. CDR1 is MGHDK and CDR2 is SYGVNS in the germline V gene. The ends lost 4 bases at V and 3 bases at J; junction bases unmatched: 3. The CDR3 totals 16 residues.

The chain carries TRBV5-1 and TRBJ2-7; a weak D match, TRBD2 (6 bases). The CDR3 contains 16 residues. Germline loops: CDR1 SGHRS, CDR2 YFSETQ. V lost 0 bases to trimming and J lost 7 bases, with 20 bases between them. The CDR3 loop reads CASSLGGGGLWREQYF. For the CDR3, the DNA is TGCGCCAGCAGCTTGGGGGGAGGCGGACTCTGGAGGGAGCAGTACTTC.

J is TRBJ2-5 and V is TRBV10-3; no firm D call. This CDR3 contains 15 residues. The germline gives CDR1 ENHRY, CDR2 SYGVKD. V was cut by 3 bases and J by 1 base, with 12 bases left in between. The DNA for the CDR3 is TGTGCCATCAGTGAACCTTCCTTACCCCAAGAGACCCAGTACTTC. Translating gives CAISEPSLPQETQYF.

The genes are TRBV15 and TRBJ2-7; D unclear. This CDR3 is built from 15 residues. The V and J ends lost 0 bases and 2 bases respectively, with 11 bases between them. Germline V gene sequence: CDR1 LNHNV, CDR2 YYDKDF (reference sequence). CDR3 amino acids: CATSRDQESTYEQYF. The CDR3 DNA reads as TGTGCCACCAGCAGAGATCAGGAATCTACCTACGAGCAGTACTTC.

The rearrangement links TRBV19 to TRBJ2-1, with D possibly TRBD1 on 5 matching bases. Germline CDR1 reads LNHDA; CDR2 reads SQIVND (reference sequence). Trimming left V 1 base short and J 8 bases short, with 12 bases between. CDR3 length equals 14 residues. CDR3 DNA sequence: TGTGCCAGTAGTATAGGATGGACAATTGATGAGCAGTTCTTC. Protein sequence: CASSIGWTIDEQFF.

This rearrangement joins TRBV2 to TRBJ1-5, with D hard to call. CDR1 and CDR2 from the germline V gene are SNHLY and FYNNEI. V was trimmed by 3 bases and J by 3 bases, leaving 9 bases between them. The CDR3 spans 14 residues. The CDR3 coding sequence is TGTGCCAGCAGTGAGACGTCTTTCAATCAGCCCCAGCATTTT. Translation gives CASSETSFNQPQHF.

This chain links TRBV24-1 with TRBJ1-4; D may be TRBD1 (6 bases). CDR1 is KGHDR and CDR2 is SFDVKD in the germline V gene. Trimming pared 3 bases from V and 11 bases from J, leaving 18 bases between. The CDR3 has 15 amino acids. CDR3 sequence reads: CATSDGDIDRGKLFF. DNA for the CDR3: TGTGCCACCAGTGATGGGGACATCGATCGGGGGAAACTGTTTTTT.

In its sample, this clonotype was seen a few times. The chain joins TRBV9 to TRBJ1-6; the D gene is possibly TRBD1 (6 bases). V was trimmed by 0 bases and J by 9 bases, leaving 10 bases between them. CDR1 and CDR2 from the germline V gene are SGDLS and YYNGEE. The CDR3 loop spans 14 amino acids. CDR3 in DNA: TGTGCCAGCAGCGTAGACAGGGAGCGTTCACCCCTCCACTTT. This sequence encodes CASSVDRERSPLHF.

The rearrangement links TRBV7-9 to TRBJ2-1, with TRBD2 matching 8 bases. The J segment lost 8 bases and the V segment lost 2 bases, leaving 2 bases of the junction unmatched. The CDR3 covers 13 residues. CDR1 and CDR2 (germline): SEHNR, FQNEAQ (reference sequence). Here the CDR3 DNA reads TGTGCCAGCAGCTTAAGCGGGAGCTATGAGCAGTTCTTC. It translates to CASSLSGSYEQFF.

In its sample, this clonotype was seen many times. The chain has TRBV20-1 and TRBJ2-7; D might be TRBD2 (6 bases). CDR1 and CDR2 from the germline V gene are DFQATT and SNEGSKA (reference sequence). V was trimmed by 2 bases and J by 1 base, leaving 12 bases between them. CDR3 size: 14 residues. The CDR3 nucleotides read TGCAGTGCTAGACTTGGAGGGAATTCCTACGAGCAGTACTTC. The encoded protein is CSARLGGNSYEQYF.

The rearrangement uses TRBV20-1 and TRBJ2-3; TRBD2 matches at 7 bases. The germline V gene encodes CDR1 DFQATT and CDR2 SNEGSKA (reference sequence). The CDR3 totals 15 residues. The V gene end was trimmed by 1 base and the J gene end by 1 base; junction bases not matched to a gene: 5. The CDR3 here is CSARAEAGGTDTQYF. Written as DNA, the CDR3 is TGCAGTGCTAGAGCAGAGGCGGGGGGCACAGATACGCAGTATTTT.

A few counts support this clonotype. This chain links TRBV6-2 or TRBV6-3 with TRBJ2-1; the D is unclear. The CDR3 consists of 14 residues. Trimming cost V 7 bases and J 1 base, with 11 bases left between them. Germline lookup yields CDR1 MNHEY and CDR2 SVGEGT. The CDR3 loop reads CASTRGISYNEQFF. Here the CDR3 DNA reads TGTGCCAGCACCAGAGGAATTTCCTACAATGAGCAGTTCTTC.

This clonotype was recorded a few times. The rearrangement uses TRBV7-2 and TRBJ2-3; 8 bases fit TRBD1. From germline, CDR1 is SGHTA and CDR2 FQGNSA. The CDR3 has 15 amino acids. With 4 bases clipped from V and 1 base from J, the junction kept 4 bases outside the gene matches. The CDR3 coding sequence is TGTGCCAGCAGCTACAGACAGGGGCGCACAGATACGCAGTATTTT. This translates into CASSYRQGRTDTQYF.

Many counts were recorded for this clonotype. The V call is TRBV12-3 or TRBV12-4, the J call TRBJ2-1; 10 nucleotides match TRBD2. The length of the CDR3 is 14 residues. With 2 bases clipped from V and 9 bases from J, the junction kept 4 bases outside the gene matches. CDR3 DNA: TGTGCCAGCAGTTTAACTAGCGGGATTGGTGAGCAGTTCTTC. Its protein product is CASSLTSGIGEQFF.